This TCR beta chain was captured by sequencing in a study of blood T cell repertoires in COVID-19. Turning to the study itself: The cDNA or gDNA used as material had been derived from T cells, B-cell-depleted T cells, or PBMCs.

CDR3 length equals 16 residues. Germline values: CDR1 PRHDT, CDR2 FYEKMQ (reference sequence). V lost 3 bases, J lost 3 bases, and 18 bases lay in between. Authors' processing steps: Counts of nucleated cells, estimated from reference gene primer amplification, were obtained. Assay used: immunoSEQ multiplex PCR; TCRdb lists only in-frame clones, some missing. The DNA gave D and trimming, while V, J and clone size come from that table. The sample holds 200,000 or so clones; about 87% are singletons and the top ten take 3%. The V gene is TRBV13, the J gene TRBJ2-7; TRBD2 is a possible D gene (7 bases). The sequence came from a man in his sixties with acute or convalescent COVID-19. The source material was peripheral blood. The CDR3 sequence is CASSLIGAGALYEQYF. The DNA for the CDR3 is TGTGCCAGCAGCTTGATTGGGGCGGGGGCCCTCTACGAGCAGTACTTC.